Sequencing of this TCR beta chain was carried out in a study of identical twins. It was template switching that added a universal primer site, and there were unique molecular identifiers on the cDNA. From the 5' RACE reads, TCRdb called clonotypes with MiXCR, one entry per CDR3 protein. The sample comprises 450,000 or so distinct CDR3 sequences, 14% of which are singletons, and about 0.52% rests with the top ten. General study points: Out-of-frame TCR alpha sharing observed in monozygotic twins exceeded model estimates.

Comments on this clonotype: Antigen specificity is unknown.

The V end lost 2 bases, the J end lost 7 bases, and 5 bases lay between the germline ends. Germline V lookup: CDR1 MNHEY, CDR2 SVGEGT. The CDR3 is 11 amino acids. The same sample was also used in a study of yellow fever vaccine responses in identical twins.

The chain joins TRBV6-2 or TRBV6-3 to TRBJ2-5; no clear D gene. This TCR came from a young woman in good health. The specimen sequenced was CD4+ T cells sorted from blood. CDR3 residues: CASSYIGTQYF. The CDR3 DNA reads TGTGCCAGCAGTTACATCGGGACCCAGTACTTC.